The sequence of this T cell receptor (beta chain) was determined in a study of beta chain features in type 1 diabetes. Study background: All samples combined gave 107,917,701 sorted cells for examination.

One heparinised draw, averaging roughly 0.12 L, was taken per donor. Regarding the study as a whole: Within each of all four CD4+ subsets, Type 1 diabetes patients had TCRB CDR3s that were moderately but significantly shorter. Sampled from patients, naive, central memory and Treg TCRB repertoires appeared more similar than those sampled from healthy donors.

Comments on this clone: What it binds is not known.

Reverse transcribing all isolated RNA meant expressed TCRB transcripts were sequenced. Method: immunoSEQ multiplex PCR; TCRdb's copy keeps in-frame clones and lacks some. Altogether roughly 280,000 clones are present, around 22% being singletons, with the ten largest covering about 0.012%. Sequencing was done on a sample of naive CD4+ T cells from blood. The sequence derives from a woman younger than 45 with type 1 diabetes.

CDR3 DNA: TGTGCCAGCAGCCCCGAGGGAGCAGATACGCAGTATTTT. This codes for CASSPEGADTQYF. This chain uses TRBV9 with TRBJ2-3, with D possibly matching TRBD2 (5 bases). V was shortened by 4 bases and J by 4 bases, with 10 bases between the two germline ends. This CDR3 region has 13 residues. Germline values: CDR1 SGDLS, CDR2 YYNGEE.